This T cell receptor beta chain was observed in a study of CD8 T cells in ankylosing spondylitis. Whole-study results and caveats: Eight highly homologous variants formed a TCR beta motif that appeared characteristic of ankylosing spondylitis blood.

This clonotype was recorded a few times. Its antigen remains unknown. This CDR3 is 13 amino acids long. Losses at the gene ends were 7 bases for V and 4 bases for J; bases not matched to a gene: 3. The V gene's germline CDR1 is SQVTM and CDR2 ANQGSEA. One entry per CDR3 protein, called by TCRdb with MiXCR from the 5' RACE reads. The repertoire consists of around 890,000 distinct CDR3 sequences, with 12% occurring once and the leading ten covering 0.45% to 0.6%. This sequence joins TRBV29-1 and TRBJ2-1; 11 bases fit TRBD2. The TCR originated in a male donor with ankylosing spondylitis. Sample: blood, either unsorted or a sorted T cell fraction (not recorded which). The chain's CDR3 is CSETSGGYNEQFF. DNA for the CDR3: TGCAGCGAAACTAGCGGGGGTTACAATGAGCAGTTCTTC.